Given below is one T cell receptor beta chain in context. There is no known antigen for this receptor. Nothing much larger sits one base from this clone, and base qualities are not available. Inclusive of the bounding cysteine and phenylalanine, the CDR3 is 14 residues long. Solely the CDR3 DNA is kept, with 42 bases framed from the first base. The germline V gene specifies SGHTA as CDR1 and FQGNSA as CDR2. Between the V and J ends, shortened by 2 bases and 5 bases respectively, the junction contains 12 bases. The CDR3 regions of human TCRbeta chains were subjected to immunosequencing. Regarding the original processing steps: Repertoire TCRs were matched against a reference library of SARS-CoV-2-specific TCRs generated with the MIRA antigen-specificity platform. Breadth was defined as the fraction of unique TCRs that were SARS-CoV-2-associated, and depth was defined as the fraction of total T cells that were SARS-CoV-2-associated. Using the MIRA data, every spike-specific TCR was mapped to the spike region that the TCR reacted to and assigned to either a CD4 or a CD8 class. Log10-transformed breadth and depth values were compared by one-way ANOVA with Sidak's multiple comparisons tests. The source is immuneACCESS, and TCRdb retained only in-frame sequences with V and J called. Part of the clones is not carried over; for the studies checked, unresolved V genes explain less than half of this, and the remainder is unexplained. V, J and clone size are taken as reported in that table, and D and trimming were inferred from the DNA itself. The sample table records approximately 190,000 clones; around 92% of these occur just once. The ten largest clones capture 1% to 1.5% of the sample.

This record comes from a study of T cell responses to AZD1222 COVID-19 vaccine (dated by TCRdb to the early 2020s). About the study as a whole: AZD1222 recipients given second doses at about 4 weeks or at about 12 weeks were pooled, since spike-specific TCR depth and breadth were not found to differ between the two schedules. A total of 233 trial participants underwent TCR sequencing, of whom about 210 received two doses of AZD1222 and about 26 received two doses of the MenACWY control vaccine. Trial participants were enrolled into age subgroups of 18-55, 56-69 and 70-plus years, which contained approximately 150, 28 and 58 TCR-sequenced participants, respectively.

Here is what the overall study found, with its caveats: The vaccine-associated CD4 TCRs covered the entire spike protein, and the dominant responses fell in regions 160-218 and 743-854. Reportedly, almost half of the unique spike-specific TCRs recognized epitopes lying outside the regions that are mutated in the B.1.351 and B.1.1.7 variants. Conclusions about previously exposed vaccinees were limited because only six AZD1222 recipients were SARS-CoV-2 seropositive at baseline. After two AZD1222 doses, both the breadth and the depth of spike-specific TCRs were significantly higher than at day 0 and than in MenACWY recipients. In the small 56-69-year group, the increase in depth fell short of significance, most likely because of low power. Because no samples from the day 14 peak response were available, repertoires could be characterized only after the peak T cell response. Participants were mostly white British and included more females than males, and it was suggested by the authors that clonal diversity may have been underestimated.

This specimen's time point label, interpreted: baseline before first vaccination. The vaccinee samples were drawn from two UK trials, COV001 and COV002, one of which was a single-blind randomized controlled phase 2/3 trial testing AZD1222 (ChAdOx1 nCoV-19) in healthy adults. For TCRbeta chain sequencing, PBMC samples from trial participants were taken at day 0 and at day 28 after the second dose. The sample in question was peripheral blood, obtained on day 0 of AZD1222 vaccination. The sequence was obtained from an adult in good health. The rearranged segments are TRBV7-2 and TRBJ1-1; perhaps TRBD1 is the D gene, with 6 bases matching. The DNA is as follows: TGTGCCAGCAGCTTATATAGCAGGGGTACTGAAGCTTTCTTT. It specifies CASSLYSRGTEAFF.